This T cell receptor beta chain was obtained from a study of persistence of HIV-infected CD4 T cells. Study information: Median time on suppressive ART was less than nine years.

Study conclusions and caveats: TCRbeta richness was lower in CMV- and Gag-responding cells than in anti-CD3/anti-CD28-responding cells.

Sequencing used immunoSEQ version 4 in survey mode. Produced via immunoSEQ multiplex PCR; TCRdb's table is partial and in-frame only. Of just under 65,000 clones listed, about 69% are singletons. Cells were stimulated with overlapping HIV-1 Gag 15-mer peptides. Sorted nonresponding memory CD4+ T cells were CD40L-negative, CD69-negative, CD45RO-high. The length of the CDR3 is 13 residues. This clone has just a few counts. Its antigen is unknown. The receptor comes from an adult man with HIV who was CMV-seropositive. The chain has TRBV21-1 and TRBJ1-1; the table calls TRBD1, which could not be checked here. TRBV21-1 is labeled a pseudogene. Sequenced material: CD4+ T cells sorted from PBMCs after approximately 19-hour stimulation, taken from a patient who received antiretroviral therapy. The chain's CDR3 is CASSTARTDEAFF. CDR3 nucleotide sequence: TGTGCCAGCAGCACCGCGCGGACAGACGAAGCTTTCTTT.